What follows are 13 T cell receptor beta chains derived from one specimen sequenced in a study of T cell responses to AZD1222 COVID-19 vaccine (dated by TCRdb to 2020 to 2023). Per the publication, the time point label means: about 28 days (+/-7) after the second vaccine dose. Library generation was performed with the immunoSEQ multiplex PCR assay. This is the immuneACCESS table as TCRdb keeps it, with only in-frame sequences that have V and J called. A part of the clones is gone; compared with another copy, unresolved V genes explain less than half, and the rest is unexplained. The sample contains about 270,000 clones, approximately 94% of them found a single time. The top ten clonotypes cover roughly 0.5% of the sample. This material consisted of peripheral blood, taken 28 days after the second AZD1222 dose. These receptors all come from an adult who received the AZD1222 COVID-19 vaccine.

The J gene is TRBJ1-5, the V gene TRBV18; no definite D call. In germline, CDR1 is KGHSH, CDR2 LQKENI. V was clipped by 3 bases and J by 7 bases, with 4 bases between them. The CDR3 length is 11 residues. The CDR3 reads CASSPWQPQHF. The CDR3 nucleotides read TGTGCCAGCTCACCGTGGCAGCCCCAGCATTTT.

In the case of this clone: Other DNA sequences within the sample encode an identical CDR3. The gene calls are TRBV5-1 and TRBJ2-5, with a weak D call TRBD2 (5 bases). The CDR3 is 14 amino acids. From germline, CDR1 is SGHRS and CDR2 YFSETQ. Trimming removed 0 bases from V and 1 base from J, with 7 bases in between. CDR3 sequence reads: CASSLAGIQETQYF. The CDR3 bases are TGCGCCAGCAGCTTGGCCGGGATCCAAGAGACCCAGTACTTC.

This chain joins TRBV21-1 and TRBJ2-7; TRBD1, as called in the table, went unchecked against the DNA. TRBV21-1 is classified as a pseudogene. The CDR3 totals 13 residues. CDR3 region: CASCGDIVLEQYF. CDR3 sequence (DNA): TGTGCCAGCTGTGGGGACATAGTGTTAGAGCAGTACTTC.

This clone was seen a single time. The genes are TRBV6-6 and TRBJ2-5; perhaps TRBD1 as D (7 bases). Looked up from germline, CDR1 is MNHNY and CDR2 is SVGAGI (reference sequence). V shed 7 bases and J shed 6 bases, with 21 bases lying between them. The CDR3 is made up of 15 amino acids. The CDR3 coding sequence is TGTGCCAGCAACCCAACAGGGGAGGACAGAAAGACCCAGTACTTC. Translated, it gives CASNPTGEDRKTQYF.

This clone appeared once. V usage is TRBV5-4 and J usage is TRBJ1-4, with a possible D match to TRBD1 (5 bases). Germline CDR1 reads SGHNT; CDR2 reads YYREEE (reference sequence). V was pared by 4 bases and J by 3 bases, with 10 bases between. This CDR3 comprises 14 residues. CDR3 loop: CASSQGSSNEKLFF. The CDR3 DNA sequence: TGTGCCAGCAGCCAGGGATCCTCTAATGAAAAACTGTTTTTT.

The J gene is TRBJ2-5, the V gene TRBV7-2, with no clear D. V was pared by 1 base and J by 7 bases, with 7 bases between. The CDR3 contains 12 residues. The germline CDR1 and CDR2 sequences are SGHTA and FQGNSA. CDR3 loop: CASSLGRGTQYF. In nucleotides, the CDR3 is TGTGCCAGCAGCTTAGGCCGAGGGACCCAGTACTTC.

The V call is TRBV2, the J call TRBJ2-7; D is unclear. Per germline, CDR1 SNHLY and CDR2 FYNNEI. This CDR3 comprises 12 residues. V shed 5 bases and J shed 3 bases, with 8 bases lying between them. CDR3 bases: TGTGCCAGCAGTAAGGGTGACTACGAGCAGTACTTC. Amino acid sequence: CASSKGDYEQYF.

CDR3 in amino acids: CASRGGLSGNTIYF. The CDR3 coding sequence is TGTGCCAGCAGGGGGGGGCTCTCTGGAAACACCATATATTTT. J is TRBJ1-3 and V is TRBV7-9, with D possibly TRBD1 on 6 matching bases. The CDR3 spans 14 residues. The germline gives CDR1 SEHNR, CDR2 FQNEAQ (reference sequence). Between the trimmed V and J ends, which lost 6 bases and 0 bases, there was a span of 9 bases.

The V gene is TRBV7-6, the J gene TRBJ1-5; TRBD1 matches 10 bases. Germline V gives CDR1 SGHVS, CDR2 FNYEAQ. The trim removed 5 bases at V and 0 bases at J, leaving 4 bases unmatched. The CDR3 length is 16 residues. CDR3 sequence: CASSPGTGDSNQPQHF. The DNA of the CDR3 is TGTGCCAGCAGCCCCGGGACAGGGGATAGCAATCAGCCCCAGCATTTT.

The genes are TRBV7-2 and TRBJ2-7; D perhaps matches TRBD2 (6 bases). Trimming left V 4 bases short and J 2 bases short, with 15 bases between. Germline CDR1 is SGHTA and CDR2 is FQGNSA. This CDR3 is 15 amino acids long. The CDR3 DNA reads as TGTGCCAGCAGCTCAACCGGGACTGGCCCCTACGAGCAGTACTTC. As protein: CASSSTGTGPYEQYF.

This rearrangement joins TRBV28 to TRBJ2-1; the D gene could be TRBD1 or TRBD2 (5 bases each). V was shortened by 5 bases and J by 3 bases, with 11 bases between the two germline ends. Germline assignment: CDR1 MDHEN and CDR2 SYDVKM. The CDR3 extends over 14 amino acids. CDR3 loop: CASSQGAGYNEQFF. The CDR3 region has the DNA TGTGCCAGCAGTCAAGGGGCGGGCTACAATGAGCAGTTCTTC.

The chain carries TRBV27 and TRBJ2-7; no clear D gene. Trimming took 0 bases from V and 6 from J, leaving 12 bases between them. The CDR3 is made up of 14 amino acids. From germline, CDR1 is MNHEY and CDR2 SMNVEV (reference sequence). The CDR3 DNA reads TGTGCCAGCAGTTTATCTCGTGGATTTCGCGAGCAGTACTTC. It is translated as CASSLSRGFREQYF.

The CDR3 reads CASSPNARGPTEAFF. The CDR3 DNA reads as TGCGCCAGCAGTCCTAACGCCAGGGGGCCCACTGAAGCTTTCTTT. The chain combines TRBV23-1 with TRBJ1-1; 8 bases fit TRBD1. TRBV23-1 is an open reading frame, and its role is uncertain. V was pared by 4 bases and J by 4 bases, with 8 bases of the junction left unmatched. CDR3 length equals 15 residues.